The entry that follows covers one T cell receptor (beta chain) sequence. This clone was seen once. The antigen it recognizes is unknown. Per-base quality was not reported, and no clone a single base away is much larger than it. According to the germline V gene, CDR1 reads SQVTM and CDR2 reads ANQGSEA. V is cut by 7 bases and J by 4 bases, and the space between the germline ends is 14 bases. The CDR3 starts with the cysteine, ends with the phenylalanine, and has 13 residues. Solely the CDR3 DNA is kept, with 39 bases framed from the first base. Libraries were made using the immunoSEQ multiplex PCR assay. The multiplex PCR relied on a mix of 60 forward primers for TCR Vbeta segments and 13 reverse primers for TCR Jbeta segments. The CDR3 region of rearranged TCR beta genes was amplified from genomic DNA with a multiplex PCR assay. The Illumina HiSeq System was used to sequence the amplified TCR beta libraries as 87-base-pair reads. The original pipeline was this. In a later analysis, tens of millions of unique TCR beta chains were counted across the 650 to 750 repertoires, and roughly 10 million of these chains were shared by at least two donors. To remove PCR and sequencing errors, raw reads were error-corrected and collapsed into unique sequences using a nearest-neighbor algorithm that merged closely related sequences. CDR3 sequences were aligned to IMGT reference sequences to assign V, D and J gene segments. For a sequence to be retained, at least a six-nucleotide match to both a V gene segment and a J gene segment was required. A rearrangement was called productive if the CDR3 had no stop codons and remained in frame with V and J, and every other rearrangement was called non-productive. Following IMGT convention, CDR3 was defined as the stretch from the second conserved V-encoded cysteine up to the conserved J-encoded phenylalanine. In an earlier analysis of some 550 of the donors, sequences lacking an unambiguous match to a single V gene segment were excluded. In an earlier analysis of 587 of the donors, V segments were called functional above 56.7% productive rearrangements and were called segregating when the between-donor standard deviation exceeded 5%. To diagnose cytomegalovirus status from the catalog of TCR beta chain sequences, a statistical classification framework was built. A later analysis assigned V and J genes by comparing TCR nucleotide sequences with IMGT/GENE-DB human TR gene sequences. In a later analysis, CDR3 sequences and most-parsimonious VDJ recombination scenarios were assigned using the TCRdist pipeline. In a later analysis, each TCR beta chain was defined by its CDR3 amino acid sequence together with its V-gene family, and reads without a unique V-gene family were excluded. A later analysis removed 550 to 650 highly shared, low-generation-probability nucleotide sequences to deal with suspected cross-contamination and a sequencing artifact. In a later analysis, a clonal expansion index was calculated for each public chain from normalized within-repertoire ranks of inferred template counts. In a later analysis, generation probabilities were computed using a VDJ recombination model fitted to out-of-frame rearrangements, and the results were checked against IGoR. In a later analysis, hypergeometric tests were used to score TCR-TCR, TCR-HLA and TCR-CMV co-occurrence, with a repertoire-size bias correction applied to TCR pairs. False discovery rates were estimated in a later analysis by permuting HLA or CMV assignments 20 times. A later analysis grouped co-occurring TCRs with DBSCAN, adding TCRdist sequence similarity when clustering within HLA-allele-positive subsets. Repertoires with fewer than 30,000 or more than 120,000 public chains were left out of co-occurrence clustering, as were about 5 repertoires with anomalous nucleotide sharing. TCRdb obtained this table from immuneACCESS and retained in-frame rearrangements with V and J assigned. These tables miss some clones; where compared with another copy, unresolved V genes account for less than half of the shortfall, and the remainder is unexplained. The V and J calls and clone size come from that table; D and trimming were worked out from the DNA. The sample table contains about 140,000 clones; only one count was recorded for over 75% of them. 1.2% of the sample rests with the top ten.

The cohort was made up of approximately 670 healthy bone marrow donors. Cohort members were all nominally healthy when sampled, although unrecorded immune exposures were likely present. The donor was CMV seronegative and belonged to the group of several hundred seronegative cohort members. A peripheral blood sample was collected from each donor, and TCR beta sequencing was performed on peripheral blood mononuclear cells. Genomic DNA extraction from the blood cell samples was performed with the Qiagen DNeasy Blood Extraction Kit. The sample comes from a study of cytomegalovirus exposure and HLA in healthy donors (dated by TCRdb to the late 2010s). Regarding the complete study: According to an earlier analysis of 550 to 750 of the donors, some 170 million T cells yielded 117 million unique TCR beta sequences and about 300 Gb of sequence data. About 330 gigabases of sequencing data and around 85 million unique TCR sequences made up an early release that covered approximately 700 HLA-typed donors. The genetic ancestry cluster associated with self-reported Caucasian donors included about 84% of the 398 genotyped donors. The study aimed to test whether signatures of past pathogen exposure could be identified by cataloging public T cell receptors. Using immunosequencing, the study profiled T cell repertoires from around 670 subjects and related those repertoires to cytomegalovirus serostatus. A separate validation cohort of roughly 130 different subjects was used in addition to the approximately 700-subject first cohort. To predict cytomegalovirus infection status, the study brought together high-throughput TCR immunosequencing, statistical association of individual TCRs with disease status, and machine learning. A later analysis re-analyzed previously published TCR beta repertoires from 660 or so donors and added high-resolution HLA genotyping to study TCR occurrence patterns. Rather than drawing on any new phenotypic data, the later analysis identified candidate immune exposures from TCR beta sequences and the way those sequences occurred across donors. To decide whether each TCR beta V gene segment behaved as functional or pseudogenic, an earlier analysis of 587 of the donors relied on high-throughput TCR beta sequencing. Donor age, sex, ethnicity and CMV serostatus were collected together with the repertoire data. A later genetic analysis used genome-wide SNP genotypes for about 65% of the 666 donors, treating that subset as a discovery cohort. All discovery cohort repertoires had been generated on a single sequencing platform. Class I and class II HLA loci were covered by the typing at four-digit resolution. Typing coverage varied by locus: roughly 620-640 donors for A, B, C, DRB1 and DQB1; approximately 560 for DQA1; 606 for DPA1; around 490 for DPB1. Roughly five DR-DQ haplotypes were treated as single units for association and clustering because of strong linkage in the cohort. Across approximately 400 genotyped donors of the cohort, an average of roughly 200,000 unique TCR beta nucleotide sequences per donor were sequenced, and roughly 18% of those sequences were non-productive. Beyond this particular receptor, the publication reports: Because some donors lacked HLA typing at each locus, the association tests relied only on the typed subset. The study listed approximately 160 TCR beta chains as associated with cytomegalovirus. Across donors, most TCR sequences were observed very rarely, whereas some public TCRs were present in many individuals. In a later analysis, TCR association rates were found to vary across HLA loci, with the most associated TCRs seen for DRB1 alleles and the fewest for HLA-C alleles. Broadly in line with IMGT annotations, most TCR beta V segments showed up in productive rearrangements about 87% or about 30% of the time in an earlier analysis of about 500 of the donors. A later analysis found that HLA-associated TCR beta chains were more clonally expanded and had lower generation probabilities than equally common non-associated chains. CMV serostatus was the only immune exposure information available for the cohort. A later analysis found that most CMV-associated TCR beta chains appeared HLA-restricted, with HLA associations seemingly driven largely by CMV exposure. Correlated functional status among segregating V segments might reflect linkage disequilibrium, but an unknown experimental factor could not be ruled out. According to a later genetic analysis, donors in an Asian-associated ancestry cluster had fewer N-insertions in productive TCRs than the approximately 630-donor mean. A few of the identified cytomegalovirus-associated TCR beta chains were confirmed in vitro to be specific for cytomegalovirus antigens. At a false discovery rate of 0.05, a later analysis linked some 17,000 TCR beta sequences to specific HLA alleles. An association between a missense DCLRE1C variant and V-gene and J-gene trimming of TCR beta chains was found in a later genetic analysis and replicated in an independent cohort. This cohort had only TCR beta chains sequenced, and the lack of alpha or paired-chain data limited which features could be detected. Cytomegalovirus status was reported to be diagnosed by the classifier with high specificity and sensitivity in both the original and validation cohorts. Assigning TCR associations to individual alleles was difficult when HLA alleles, especially DR and DQ, strongly co-occurred. The presence/absence analyses assumed that sequencing depth was roughly uniform across donors, and that assumption may not be true. The earlier analysis of 587 of the donors excluded seventeen rarely observed V segments, including chromosome 9 orphons, because counts were too low. Because the 87-base-pair reads could not distinguish some IMGT-functional V segments, including TRBV6-2 and TRBV6-3, those segments were excluded. The authors suggested that the approach could potentially be generalized to other disease states and immunological phenotypes. Several of the top co-occurrence clusters appeared to be linked to parvovirus B19, influenza, CMV and Epstein-Barr virus, according to a later analysis. A further reported finding was that TCR beta sequences accurately predicted the HLA-A and HLA-B alleles for most subjects in the first cohort. The sequencing pipeline was judged likely to have produced a cluster of highly shared sequence variants as a technical artifact.

The rearranged segments are TRBV29-1 and TRBJ1-5; the D gene remains uncertain. The sequencing input was PBMCs. This receptor was identified in a female donor in good health and CMV-seronegative. The nucleotide sequence is given as TGCAGCGCCCGGGCGGGATTGAATCAGCCCCAGCATTTT. Translated, it gives CSARAGLNQPQHF.